These T cell receptor beta chains were read from a single sample in a study of T cell changes during pregnancy in multiple sclerosis. Only in-frame clones appear in the TCRdb table, and some are missing; sequencing was by immunoSEQ multiplex PCR. The sample yields 75,000 to 95,000 clones, approximately 90% seen once. The starting material was peripheral blood, obtained before pregnancy. The receptors shown here come from a female donor with multiple sclerosis, enrolled in a pregnancy study. The CDR3 runs from the conserved cysteine through the conserved F or W. Each record gives: J gene, D gene, clone size, V gene, CDR3 protein, CDR3 DNA. D genes are given only for firm matches. Some rows mark clone size as missing; the rest say once, few, many or name a class of expanded clone.

TRBJ2-5 | TRBD1 | . | TRBV14 | CASSSGQGWETQYF | TGTGCCAGCAGCTCCGGACAGGGGTGGGAGACCCAGTACTTC
TRBJ2-7 | TRBD1 | . | TRBV2 | CASSPGTGDYEQYF | TGTGCCAGCAGCCCCGGGACAGGAGACTACGAGCAGTACTTC
TRBJ1-1 | . | . | TRBV13 | CASSFFGSSSGAEAFF | TGTGCCAGCAGCTTTTTTGGGTCAAGCAGTGGAGCTGAAGCTTTCTTT
TRBJ1-3 | . | . | TRBV15 | CATSARDSGNTIYF | TGTGCCACCAGCGCTCGGGACTCTGGAAACACCATATATTTT
TRBJ2-7 | . | . | TRBV6-5 | CASSSPRVSSYEQYF | TGTGCCAGCAGTTCCCCCCGGGTTTCCTCCTACGAGCAGTACTTC
TRBJ2-7 | TRBD1 | . | TRBV6-5 | CASSYSGQGTYEQYF | TGTGCCAGCAGTTACTCCGGACAGGGAACCTACGAGCAGTACTTC
TRBJ2-2 | TRBD1 | . | TRBV10-3 | CATRDRGDTGELFF | TGTGCCACACGGGACAGGGGGGACACCGGGGAGCTGTTTTTT
TRBJ1-5 | TRBD1 | . | TRBV7-8 | CASSPFHRGPDGYSNQPQHF | TGTGCCAGCAGCCCTTTCCACAGGGGACCAGACGGGTATAGCAATCAGCCCCAGCATTTT
TRBJ2-7 | . | . | TRBV28 | CASSLRLVYEQYF | TGTGCCAGCAGTCTCCGACTAGTCTACGAGCAGTACTTC
TRBJ2-5 | TRBD2 | once | TRBV28 | CASSPGLAGDETQYF | TGTGCCAGCAGTCCCGGACTAGCGGGAGACGAGACCCAGTACTTC
TRBJ2-5 | . | . | TRBV27 | CASSPLQGRGQETQYF | TGTGCCAGCAGTCCCCTACAGGGTAGGGGTCAAGAGACCCAGTACTTC
TRBJ2-3 | . | . | TRBV5-6 | CASSSLLAGAQYF | TGTGCCAGCAGCTCCCTACTAGCTGGCGCGCAGTATTTT
TRBJ2-7 | TRBD2 | . | TRBV28 | CASTLAGAGVTSYEQYF | TGTGCCAGCACCCTGGCCGGGGCGGGGGTCACCTCCTACGAGCAGTACTTC
TRBJ1-2 | . | . | TRBV11-2 | CASSLGRPRTDYGYTF | TGTGCCAGCAGCTTAGGGCGTCCCCGGACAGATTATGGCTACACCTTC
TRBJ2-1 | TRBD1 | . | TRBV14 | CASSLGGTGTIEQFF | TGTGCCAGCAGCCTCGGAGGGACAGGGACCATTGAGCAGTTCTTC
TRBJ2-7 | TRBD1 | . | TRBV5-5 | CASSFPGTGPYEQYF | TGTGCCAGCAGCTTCCCCGGGACAGGGCCTTATGAGCAGTACTTC
TRBJ2-3 | TRBD2 | . | TRBV10-3 | CAISRSGGAVDTQYF | TGTGCCATCAGCCGTAGCGGGGGGGCCGTAGATACGCAGTATTTT
TRBJ1-6 | . | . | TRBV6-5 | CASSYYQGSRSPLHF | TGTGCCAGCAGTTACTACCAGGGTAGCCGATCACCCCTCCACTTT
TRBJ2-2 | TRBD2 | . | TRBV7-3 | CASSHHPRREGNTGELFF | TGTGCCAGCAGCCACCACCCCCGCCGGGAGGGGAACACCGGGGAGCTGTTTTTT
TRBJ2-7 | TRBD2 | . | TRBV6-5 | CASSRGGGIEQYF | TGTGCCAGCAGTCGGGGCGGGGGTATCGAGCAGTACTTC
TRBJ2-7 | TRBD2 | . | TRBV4-2 | CASSFSARTSGAYEQYF | TGTGCCAGCAGCTTCTCGGCTCGGACTAGCGGGGCCTACGAGCAGTACTTC
TRBJ1-2 | . | few | TRBV2 | CASSESTFYGYTF | TGTGCCAGCAGTGAATCGACTTTCTATGGCTACACCTTC
TRBJ2-5 | . | . | TRBV7-7 | CASSLRGKETQYF | TGTGCCAGCAGCCTGAGGGGGAAGGAGACCCAGTACTTC
TRBJ1-2 | . | . | TRBV25-1 | CATNGLGRVNGYTF | TGTGCCACGAACGGACTTGGGAGGGTGAATGGCTACACCTTC
TRBJ1-3 | . | once | TRBV27 | CASSLRRYSGNTIYF | TGTGCCAGCAGTTTACGCCGGTACTCTGGAAACACCATATATTTT
TRBJ2-1 | TRBD2 | . | TRBV19 | CASSRAPSGRPHNEQFF | TGTGCCAGTAGTAGGGCCCCTAGCGGACGACCCCACAATGAGCAGTTCTTC
TRBJ2-5 | TRBD1 | once | TRBV6-5 | CATFGQGVRSETQYF | TGTGCCACCTTTGGACAGGGGGTCAGATCGGAGACCCAGTACTTC
TRBJ2-7 | . | . | TRBV14 | CASSQARQGYYEQYF | TGTGCCAGCAGCCAAGCCAGGCAGGGATACTACGAGCAGTACTTC
TRBJ2-1 | TRBD1 | . | TRBV2 | CASRGGQGGGDGEQFF | TGTGCCAGCAGGGGGGGACAGGGAGGAGGGGACGGGGAGCAGTTCTTC
TRBJ1-2 | TRBD1 | . | TRBV19 | CASTLNDRGGYGYTF | TGTGCCAGTACGCTAAATGACAGGGGCGGCTATGGCTACACCTTC
TRBJ1-1 | . | . | TRBV7-3 | CASSSDSNTEAFF | TGTGCCAGCAGTTCGGACAGTAACACTGAAGCTTTCTTT
TRBJ2-1 | TRBD2 | . | TRBV9 | CASSPLAGGPDNEQFF | TGTGCCAGCAGCCCGCTAGCGGGAGGGCCCGACAATGAGCAGTTCTTC
TRBJ2-7 | . | . | TRBV2 | CARQGAPGEQYF | TGTGCCAGACAGGGCGCGCCGGGGGAGCAGTACTTC
TRBJ2-2 | . | few | TRBV9 | CASSSQIGVTGELFF | TGTGCCAGCAGCTCCCAAATAGGAGTCACCGGGGAGCTGTTTTTT
TRBJ1-1 | . | . | TRBV7-9 | CASSSPRYPNTEAFF | TGTGCCAGCAGCTCCCCCAGGTACCCGAACACTGAAGCTTTCTTT
TRBJ1-2 | TRBD1 | . | TRBV9 | CASSVGTGDKAYGYTF | TGTGCCAGCAGCGTAGGGACAGGGGACAAGGCGTATGGCTACACCTTC
TRBJ1-5 | . | . | TRBV28 | CASSLYGNYQPQHF | TGTGCCAGCAGTTTATACGGGAATTATCAGCCCCAGCATTTT
TRBJ2-7 | . | . | TRBV10-1 | CASSESGVYEQYF | TGCGCCAGCAGTGAGTCAGGGGTCTACGAGCAGTACTTC
TRBJ2-7 | . | . | TRBV2 | CASSTTARGSHEQYF | TGTGCCAGCAGTACCACCGCTAGGGGAAGTCACGAGCAGTACTTC
TRBJ2-1 | TRBD2 | once | TRBV19 | CASSIGGGVNEQFF | TGTGCCAGTAGTATTGGGGGGGGAGTCAATGAGCAGTTCTTC
TRBJ2-7 | . | . | TRBV7-8 | CASSFSTAGNSYEQYF | TGTGCCAGCAGTTTTTCCACAGCGGGTAACTCCTACGAGCAGTACTTC
TRBJ2-1 | . | . | TRBV7-6 | CASSLRELTSNEQFF | TGTGCCAGCAGCCTGCGGGAATTGACTAGCAATGAGCAGTTCTTC
TRBJ2-5 | TRBD2 | . | TRBV18 | CASSPGGETQYF | TGTGCCAGCTCCCCCGGGGGGGAGACCCAGTACTTC
TRBJ2-1 | TRBD2 | once | TRBV15 | CATSPRDYANNEQFF | TGTGCCACCAGCCCCCGGGACTATGCGAACAATGAGCAGTTCTTC
TRBJ2-1 | TRBD2 | . | TRBV6-4 | CASSGTGTSFDEQFF | TGTGCCAGCAGTGGAACCGGGACTAGCTTCGATGAGCAGTTCTTC